The rows below give T cell receptor beta chains drawn from one sample of a study of blood T cell repertoires in COVID-19. TCRdb's table, derived via immunoSEQ multiplex PCR, lists solely in-frame clones and lacks some. This table has 90,000 to 130,000 clones, roughly 86% appearing once. The sequenced sample consisted of peripheral blood. These receptors all stem from a man aged 35 to 55 with acute or convalescent COVID-19. CDR3s include the opening cysteine and the closing phenylalanine or tryptophan. The D gene is left open where the match is weak. Part of the rows lack a size; the others show once, few, many or a class for expanded clones.

TRBJ2-1 NA TRBD2 TRBV7-3 CASSSPGLAGAPSSYNEQFF TGTGCCAGCAGCTCCCCGGGACTAGCGGGGGCACCCAGCTCCTACAATGAGCAGTTCTTC
TRBJ1-1 NA NA TRBV4-1 CASSQENMNTEAFF TGCGCCAGCAGCCAAGAAAACATGAACACTGAAGCTTTCTTT
TRBJ1-2 NA NA TRBV30 CAWSGWPSLNYGYTF TGTGCCTGGAGTGGATGGCCTAGCCTTAACTATGGCTACACCTTC
TRBJ1-5 NA NA TRBV30 CAWSVEGGSNQPQHF TGTGCCTGGAGTGTAGAGGGTGGGAGCAATCAGCCCCAGCATTTT
TRBJ1-3 NA NA TRBV3-1/TRBV3-2 CASSPFLEDSGNTIYF TGTGCCAGCAGCCCCTTTCTCGAGGACTCTGGAAACACCATATATTTT
TRBJ1-3 NA NA TRBV6-1 CASSEGGDTIYF TGTGCCAGCAGTGAAGGGGGGGACACCATATATTTT
TRBJ1-2 NA NA TRBV4-3 CASSQVGANYGYTF TGCGCCAGCAGCCAAGTTGGAGCTAACTATGGCTACACCTTC
TRBJ1-1 NA TRBD1 TRBV5-1 CASSPPGGSNTEAFF TGCGCCAGCAGCCCCCCAGGGGGGAGCAACACTGAAGCTTTCTTT
TRBJ1-2 NA TRBD1 TRBV6-1 CASSEAGGGRNGYTF TGTGCCAGCAGTGAAGCAGGAGGGGGCCGTAATGGCTACACCTTC
TRBJ2-5 once NA TRBV12-3/TRBV12-4 CASRDSTQETQYF TGTGCCAGCAGAGACAGTACTCAAGAGACCCAGTACTTC
TRBJ2-5 NA TRBD1 TRBV30 CAWSDRDRVGETQYF TGTGCCTGGAGTGACCGGGACAGGGTGGGAGAGACCCAGTACTTC
TRBJ2-2 NA TRBD2 TRBV6-1 CASSELAGAGTGELFF TGTGCCAGCAGTGAATTGGCGGGAGCAGGCACCGGGGAGCTGTTTTTT
TRBJ2-2 NA NA TRBV18 CASSPLQGVGGELFF TGTGCCAGCTCACCGCTACAGGGTGTCGGCGGGGAGCTGTTTTTT
TRBJ2-2 NA NA TRBV9 CASSVRTGELFF TGTGCCAGCAGCGTTCGTACCGGGGAGCTGTTTTTT
TRBJ2-1 NA NA TRBV20-1 CSAISAWEQFF TGCAGTGCCATTAGCGCTTGGGAGCAGTTCTTC
TRBJ1-1 NA TRBD1 TRBV7-9 CASSPLPGQGASWNTEAFF TGTGCCAGCAGCCCCCTTCCGGGACAGGGGGCGTCTTGGAACACTGAAGCTTTCTTT
TRBJ2-1 NA TRBD2 TRBV5-4 CASSSASGRDNEQFF TGTGCCAGCAGCTCAGCTAGCGGGAGGGACAATGAGCAGTTCTTC
TRBJ2-1 NA TRBD2 TRBV10-2 CASRGGWVAHSDEQFF TGCGCCAGCAGGGGAGGGTGGGTAGCGCACTCGGATGAGCAGTTCTTC
TRBJ2-2 NA NA TRBV6-6 CASSTNKNTGELFF TGTGCCAGCAGTACTAACAAGAACACCGGGGAGCTGTTTTTT
TRBJ1-1 NA NA TRBV30 CARLVQGFNTEAFF TGTGCCCGGCTGGTCCAGGGGTTTAACACTGAAGCTTTCTTT
TRBJ1-2 NA NA TRBV9 CASSRDTLSEGYTF TGTGCCAGCAGTCGGGACACCCTTAGTGAGGGCTACACCTTC
TRBJ1-1 NA NA TRBV5-8 CASSRRQAEAFF TGTGCCAGCAGCCGTCGACAGGCTGAAGCTTTCTTT
TRBJ2-3 NA NA TRBV10-3 CAISGPGDTQYF TGTGCCATCAGTGGTCCCGGAGATACGCAGTATTTT
TRBJ1-5 NA TRBD1 TRBV11-2 CASSLKTGGNQPQHF TGTGCCAGCAGCCTAAAGACAGGGGGCAATCAGCCCCAGCATTTT
TRBJ2-3 NA NA TRBV6-1 CASSEEGRGGIDTQYF TGTGCCAGCAGTGAAGAGGGCAGGGGTGGTATAGATACGCAGTATTTT
TRBJ1-6 NA TRBD1 TRBV5-1 CASSLETGDSYNSPLHF TGCGCCAGCAGCTTGGAAACAGGGGACTCCTATAATTCACCCCTCCACTTT
TRBJ2-2 NA NA TRBV6-5 CASSTSGFAGELFF TGTGCCAGCAGTACGTCAGGGTTCGCCGGGGAGCTGTTTTTT